The 6 T cell receptor beta chains given below trace back to one sample, sequenced in a study of cytotoxic CD8 clonotypes in ibrutinib-treated CLL. Clones were sequenced by immunoSEQ multiplex PCR, and TCRdb holds only the in-frame ones, with some missing. The table shows about 130,000 clones, with roughly 83% occurring only once. The sample here was PBMCs, taken after 12 months of ibrutinib treatment. The origin of the receptors is a human donor with chronic lymphocytic leukemia.

This clone was recorded only once. The V and J genes are TRBV7-2 and TRBJ2-3, with a possible D match to TRBD2 (5 bases). The CDR3 is 17 amino acids. Between the trimmed V and J ends, which lost 0 bases and 0 bases, there was a span of 13 bases. Germline CDR1 is SGHTA and CDR2 is FQGNSA. The CDR3 loop reads CASSLARLAASTDTQYF. DNA of the CDR3: TGTGCCAGCAGCTTAGCGCGGCTAGCAGCTAGCACAGATACGCAGTATTTT.

Only a few counts were recorded for this clone. The chain employs TRBV5-4 and TRBJ2-7, with D perhaps given as TRBD1 or TRBD2 (5 bases each). V dropped 0 bases and J dropped 3 bases, with 10 bases sitting between them. The CDR3 is made up of 14 amino acids. Per germline, CDR1 SGHNT and CDR2 YYREEE (reference sequence). The CDR3 spells CASSLVGDLYEQYF. The DNA of the CDR3 is TGTGCCAGCAGCTTGGTGGGGGATCTCTACGAGCAGTACTTC.

CDR3 in DNA: TGTGCCACCAGCAGAGGTCGGCGGGAGGCCAGGAACGAGCAGTACTTC. This translates into CATSRGRREARNEQYF. The chain joins TRBV15 to TRBJ2-7; 8 positions agree with TRBD2. Germline values: CDR1 LNHNV, CDR2 YYDKDF (reference sequence). This CDR3 contains 16 residues. V lost 1 base and J lost 5; bases outside the gene matches: 10.

This chain uses TRBV27 with TRBJ2-1, with 11 bases fitting TRBD2. The CDR3 runs to 15 residues. Per the germline V gene, CDR1 is MNHEY and CDR2 is SMNVEV (reference sequence). Trimming at V came to 3 bases and at J to 9 bases, leaving 7 bases not matched to a gene. The CDR3 bases are TGTGCCAGCAGTTTCACTAGCGGGAGTGGTGGTGAGCAGTTCTTC. It translates to CASSFTSGSGGEQFF.

V and J are TRBV27 and TRBJ1-2; D remains unclear. The CDR3 extends over 14 amino acids. Germline V gene sequence: CDR1 MNHEY, CDR2 SMNVEV (reference sequence). Deletions cut 3 bases from V and 8 bases from J, with 16 bases between. The CDR3 sequence is CASSLSPRSRGYTF. DNA of the CDR3: TGTGCCAGCAGTTTGTCCCCACGATCCCGCGGCTACACCTTC.

This clone appeared a single time. One junction end does not reproduce the germline sequence, and a read error may be involved. CDR3: CAISGAGQEATYTQYF. The DNA for the CDR3 is TGTGCCATCAGTGGAGCGGGACAGGAGGCCACATATACGCAGTATTTT. The chain employs TRBV10-3 and TRBJ2-3, with D possibly being TRBD1 (8 bases). The germline CDR1 and CDR2 sequences are ENHRY and SYGVKD. This CDR3 has 16 residues.